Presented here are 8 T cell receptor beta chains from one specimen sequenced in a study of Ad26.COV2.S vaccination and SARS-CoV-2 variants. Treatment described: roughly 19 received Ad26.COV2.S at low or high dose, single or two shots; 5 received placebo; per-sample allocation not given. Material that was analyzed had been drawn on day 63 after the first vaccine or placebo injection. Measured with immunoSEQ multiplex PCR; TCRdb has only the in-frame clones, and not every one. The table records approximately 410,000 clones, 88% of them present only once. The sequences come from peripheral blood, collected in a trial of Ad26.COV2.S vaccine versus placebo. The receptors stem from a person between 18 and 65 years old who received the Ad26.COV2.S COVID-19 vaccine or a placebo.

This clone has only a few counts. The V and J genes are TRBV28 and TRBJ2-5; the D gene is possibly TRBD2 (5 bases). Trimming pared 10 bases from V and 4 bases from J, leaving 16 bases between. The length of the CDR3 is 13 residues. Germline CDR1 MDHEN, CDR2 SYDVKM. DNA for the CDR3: TGTGCCATCGAGCGGTCTCGGGGAGAGACCCAGTACTTC. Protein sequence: CAIERSRGETQYF.

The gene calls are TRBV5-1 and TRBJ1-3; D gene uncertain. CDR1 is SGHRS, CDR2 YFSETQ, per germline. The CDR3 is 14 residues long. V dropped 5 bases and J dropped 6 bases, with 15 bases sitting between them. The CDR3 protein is CASRLLPVENTIYF. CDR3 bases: TGCGCCAGCAGACTTCTCCCAGTTGAAAACACCATATATTTT.

The CDR3, as DNA: TGTGCCAGCAGTAAGAGGGGCCTCCCAGATACGCAGTATTTT. Translating it yields CASSKRGLPDTQYF. V gene TRBV27 combines with J gene TRBJ2-3; D might be TRBD1 or TRBD2, each matching 5 bases. Trimming stripped 5 bases from V and 4 bases from J, with 13 bases between. Germline CDR1 and CDR2: MNHEY and SMNVEV (reference sequence). This CDR3 spans 14 amino acids.

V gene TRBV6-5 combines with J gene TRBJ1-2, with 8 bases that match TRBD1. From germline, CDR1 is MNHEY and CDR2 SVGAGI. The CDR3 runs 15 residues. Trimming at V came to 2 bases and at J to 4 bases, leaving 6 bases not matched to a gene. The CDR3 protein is CASSYRWTGTYGYTF. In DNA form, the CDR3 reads TGTGCCAGCAGTTACCGCTGGACAGGGACCTATGGCTACACCTTC.

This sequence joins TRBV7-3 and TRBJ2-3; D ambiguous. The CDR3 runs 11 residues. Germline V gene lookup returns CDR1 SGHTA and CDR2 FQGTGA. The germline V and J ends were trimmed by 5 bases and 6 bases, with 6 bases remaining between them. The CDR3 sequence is CASSPFDTQYF. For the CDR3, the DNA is TGTGCCAGCAGCCCGTTTGATACGCAGTATTTT.

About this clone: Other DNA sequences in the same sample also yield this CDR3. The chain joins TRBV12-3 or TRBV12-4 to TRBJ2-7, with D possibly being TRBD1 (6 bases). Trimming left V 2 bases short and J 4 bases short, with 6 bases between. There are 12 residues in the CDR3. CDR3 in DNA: TGTGCCAGCAGTTTACAGGGGTACGAGCAGTACTTC. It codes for CASSLQGYEQYF.

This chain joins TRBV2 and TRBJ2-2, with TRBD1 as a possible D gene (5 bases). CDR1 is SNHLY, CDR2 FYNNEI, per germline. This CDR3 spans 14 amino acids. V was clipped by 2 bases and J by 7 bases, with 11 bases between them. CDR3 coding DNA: TGTGCCAGCAGTGAAACAGGACCGGGCGGGGAGCTGTTTTTT. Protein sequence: CASSETGPGGELFF. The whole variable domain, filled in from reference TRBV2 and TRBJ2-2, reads EPEVTQTPSHQVTQMGQEVILRCVPISNHLYFYWYRQILGQKVEFLVSFYNNEISEKSEIFDDQFSVERPDGSNFTLKIRSTKLEDSAMYFCASSETGPGGELFFGEGSRLTVL.

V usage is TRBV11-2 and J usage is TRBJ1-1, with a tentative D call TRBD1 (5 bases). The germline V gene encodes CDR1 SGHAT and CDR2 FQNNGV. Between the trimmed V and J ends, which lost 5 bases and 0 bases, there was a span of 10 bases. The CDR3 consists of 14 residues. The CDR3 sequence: CASSLTTVNTEAFF. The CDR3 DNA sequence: TGTGCCAGCAGCCTCACGACAGTGAACACTGAAGCTTTCTTT.